This T cell receptor (beta chain) was recorded in a study of neurological immune-mediated disorders. Study-level results: Association of the multiple sclerosis repertoire cluster with clinical or MRI features was not observed for any feature. When repertoires were grouped phylogenetically, those of 18 of 34 multiple sclerosis patients fell into one related-CDR3 cluster, a possible signature.

This clonotype was detected many times. The antigen is undetermined. Unsorted libraries were prepared from 2 million PBMCs that had been stored at -80 C. The CDR3 totals 15 residues. Trimming shortened V by 3 bases and J by 4 bases, and 15 bases separated the two germline ends. Germline CDR1 is MDHEN and CDR2 is SYDVKM. TCRdb re-analysed the 5' RACE reads in MiXCR, keeping a single row per CDR3 protein. The data contain about 58,000 distinct CDR3 sequences, under 3.5% of them singletons. What was sequenced was PBMCs. The receptor's source is a woman in her fifties or sixties with multiple sclerosis. The chain joins TRBV28 to TRBJ1-1; tentatively, D is TRBD1 (5 bases). This CDR3 reads CASSLVRQYGTEAFF. Written as DNA, the CDR3 is TGTGCCAGCAGTTTGGTCAGACAGTATGGCACTGAAGCTTTCTTT.